Sequencing of this T cell receptor beta chain was carried out in a study of blood T cells in healthy people across ages (dated by TCRdb to between 2015 and 2016). Background for the entire study: In model experiments, roughly one uniquely barcoded TCR beta cDNA molecule per two T cells was captured by template switching. Using deep sequencing normalized with unique cDNA molecular identifiers, the study measured how TCR beta repertoire diversity changes with age. The donors were divided into four age groups: young (average approximately 17 years), middle-aged (about 40), aged (approximately 62) and long-lived (nearly 85). To avoid experimental bias, donors of different ages were randomly spread across the sequencing lanes. Using the same blood draw, the study looked at two additional independent replicas of 1 million unique cDNA reads for two donors, one aged 18 to 29 and the other aged 80 or older. The paper as a whole reports these results and caveats: Observed TCR beta diversity per million T cells fell roughly linearly with age, and a significant reduction was already apparent by age approximately 41. A strong correlation was found between observed TCR beta diversity and the percentage of naive T cells measured by flow cytometry. Bulk unsorted PBMC profiling prevented conclusive comparison of naive and antigen-experienced compartments. Compared with the aged group, the long-lived group had more naive CD4+ T cells, fewer expanded clones and increased TCR diversity, a pattern suggesting age selection. Donor CMV infection status was unknown, potentially confounding age-related changes in expanded clonotypes. Estimates of total diversity based on one million sequenced T cells were regarded as lower bounds and as underestimates.

The 39 donors, aged roughly 6 to 100 years, were systemically healthy Caucasian individuals from Russia. Each donor gave 8 to 10 milliliters of peripheral blood, drawn into EDTA-treated Vacutainer tubes. Ficoll-Paque density-gradient centrifugation was used to isolate PBMCs, with at least 6 million obtained per sample. Total RNA, at least 6 micrograms per sample, was extracted from PBMCs with Trizol reagent. For every donor, an aliquot of PBMCs went through flow cytometry to measure the percentages of naive CD45RAhigh/CD27high T cells. Library creation used 5' RACE. Sequenced using an Illumina HiSeq 2500. A second about 7 to 11 cycle PCR used a sample-barcoded 5' primer and a J-beta primer mix. Each TCR beta cDNA molecule received a unique molecular identifier from a template-switch 5' adaptor carrying 12 random nucleotides. Each sample yielded at least 2.5 million CDR3-containing paired-end reads. All of the RNA was converted into first-strand cDNA using the Mint cDNA synthesis kit, with a TRBC-specific oligonucleotide serving as the primer. Following uracil-DNA glycosylase treatment, a first 18-cycle PCR with universal primers M1SS and BC2_uni_R was performed on all cDNA. The study's own analysis went as follows. Normalization of each sample was performed by random selection of 1 million high-quality reads, each carrying a distinct molecular identifier. Reads sharing molecular identifiers were discarded rather than binned into consensus sequences. MiTCR, with a Q25 quality threshold and the strictest error-elimination algorithm, was used for CDR3 identification, clonotype clustering and error correction. Lower-bound total TCR beta diversity was estimated with a nonparametric unseen species model using Euler transformation. TCRdb reprocessed the public reads (quality trimming at Q25 with fastp, clone calling with MiXCR) and kept in-frame beta chains. Every entry covers one CDR3 protein and lists the most common genes and DNA from its rows. The V and J calls shown here were made by TCRdb, not taken from the authors' results. This sample gives about 1.4 million distinct CDR3 sequences in total; around 55% of them show up just once. More than 6% of the sample is in the top ten clones.

This clonotype showed up just a few times. Its antigen target is currently unknown. Base qualities are not provided; no much larger clone lies one nucleotide away. Trimming takes 4 bases off V and 4 bases off J; junction bases not matched to a gene: 12. The CDR3 goes from the cysteine to the phenylalanine over 17 residues. Only the CDR3 DNA stays, 51 bases, in frame from base 1. CDR1 MDHEN and CDR2 SYDVKM are derived from the germline V gene. The rearranged segments are TRBV28 and TRBJ2-3; 9 nucleotides in the junction match TRBD2. The material sequenced was blood. The source of this sequence is a man aged 18 to 35 in good health. The DNA sequence follows: TGTGCCAGCAGTTGGGGACCCGGGACTAGCCAAGCAGATACGCAGTATTTT. Translated, this is CASSWGPGTSQADTQYF.